The 10 T cell receptor beta chains given below trace back to one sample, sequenced in a study of blood T cell repertoires in COVID-19. Some clones are missing from TCRdb's copy, which holds only in-frame ones; the method was immunoSEQ multiplex PCR. The sample has 200,000 to 300,000 clones, about 88% seen once. Sequencing was done on a sample of peripheral blood. The receptors come from a man in his 60s who had recovered from COVID-19.

The chain is built from TRBV19 and TRBJ2-2; a weak D match, TRBD2 (6 bases). From germline, CDR1 is LNHDA and CDR2 SQIVND (reference sequence). V lost 6 bases and J lost 0, with 17 bases in between. CDR3 size: 17 residues. CDR3 protein: CASRPGGARANTGELFF. The CDR3 DNA sequence: TGTGCCAGTAGACCCGGGGGAGCGCGAGCGAACACCGGGGAGCTGTTTTTT.

J is TRBJ1-3 and V is TRBV6-6; D gene unclear. Germline V gene lookup returns CDR1 MNHNY and CDR2 SVGAGI (reference sequence). This CDR3 has 16 amino acids. The V and J ends lost 4 bases and 0 bases respectively, with 13 bases between them. The DNA of the CDR3 is TGTGCCAGCAGTTTTCGGGGAAGTCACTCTGGAAACACCATATATTTT. It specifies CASSFRGSHSGNTIYF.

The CDR3 reads CASSDRVATGELFF. The CDR3 nucleotides are TGCGCCAGCAGCGACAGGGTAGCCACCGGGGAGCTGTTTTTT. V gene TRBV5-1 combines with J gene TRBJ2-2, with 7 bases that match TRBD1. Germline values: CDR1 SGHRS, CDR2 YFSETQ. The length of the CDR3 is 14 residues. With 4 bases clipped from V and 4 bases from J, the junction kept 4 bases outside the gene matches.

The V gene is TRBV5-1, the J gene TRBJ1-1; weak D call: TRBD1 (5 bases). From germline, CDR1 is SGHRS and CDR2 YFSETQ. The V end lost 0 bases, the J end lost 0 bases, and 12 bases lay between the germline ends. CDR3 length: 16 residues. The CDR3 region has the DNA TGCGCCAGCAGCTTGGAGCCCTCAGGGTTGAACACTGAAGCTTTCTTT. Its protein is CASSLEPSGLNTEAFF.

This chain links TRBV7-8 with TRBJ1-3; TRBD1 is a possible D gene (5 bases). This CDR3 spans 15 amino acids. The V gene lost 2 bases and the J gene lost 0 bases, with 8 bases spanning the gap. Germline CDR1 reads SGHVS; CDR2 reads FQNEAQ. This CDR3 is CASSLHRSSGNTIYF. The CDR3 DNA reads TGTGCCAGCAGCTTACACAGGAGCTCTGGAAACACCATATATTTT.

This clone has only one observation. The chain combines TRBV6-2 or TRBV6-3 with TRBJ1-1, with 8 positions matching TRBD1. The CDR3 consists of 17 residues. V trimming: 5 bases; J trimming: 0 bases; junction bases outside the gene matches: 11. CDR1 and CDR2 (germline): MNHEY, SVGEGT. The CDR3 here is CASSGTGKGFMNTEAFF. The CDR3 DNA follows: TGTGCCAGCAGTGGGACAGGTAAGGGATTTATGAACACTGAAGCTTTCTTT.

The rearrangement uses TRBV6-5 and TRBJ2-7; 8 positions agree with TRBD1. Trimming cost V 4 bases and J 7 bases; bases outside gene matches: 12. CDR3 length: 15 amino acids. Germline V gene sequence: CDR1 MNHEY, CDR2 SVGAGI. CDR3 nucleotide sequence: TGTGCCAGCAGTTCGGGGACAGGCCGGAGGGGGGAGCAGTACTTC. This encodes CASSSGTGRRGEQYF.

This clone came up many times. The chain uses TRBV5-1 and TRBJ1-5, with D possibly TRBD1 on 6 matching bases. The CDR3 runs 15 residues. Per germline, CDR1 SGHRS and CDR2 YFSETQ. Trimming left V 4 bases short and J 2 bases short, with 13 bases between. Here the CDR3 reads CASSPGGRGNQPQHF. For the CDR3, the DNA is TGCGCCAGCAGCCCCGGGGGGCGAGGCAATCAGCCCCAGCATTTT.

This chain links TRBV2 with TRBJ1-4; 8 nucleotides agree with TRBD1. The CDR3 runs 17 residues. Per the germline V gene, CDR1 is SNHLY and CDR2 is FYNNEI. Germline trimming cut 3 bases from V and 7 bases from J; bases unmatched to any gene: 13. CDR3 amino acids: CASSDGRGRSAGEKLFF. CDR3 in DNA: TGTGCCAGCAGTGATGGCAGGGGGCGGTCTGCCGGTGAAAAACTGTTTTTT.

The CDR3 protein is CAWSPRGGSPLHF. Written as DNA, the CDR3 is TGTGCCTGGAGTCCCCGCGGTGGGTCACCCCTCCACTTT. This rearrangement joins TRBV30 to TRBJ1-6; no firm D call. The CDR3 extends over 13 amino acids. V was trimmed by 2 bases and J by 10 bases, leaving 12 bases between them. Looked up from germline, CDR1 is GTSNPN and CDR2 is SVGIG (reference sequence).